These 14 T cell receptor beta chains share one sample of origin, sequenced in a study of CD8+ T cells in alopecia areata. Treatment in this sample: oral pan-JAK inhibitor, 5-10 mg twice daily. cDNA prepared by RNA extraction and subsequent reverse transcription served as the template for sequencing. Measured with immunoSEQ multiplex PCR; TCRdb has only the in-frame clones, and not every one. The sample has 270,000 or so clones, 58% seen once. The sample was CD4+ T cells sorted from blood, taken at week 24, from a patient treated with tofacitinib. These receptor sequences come from a human donor with alopecia areata.

Within the sample, this clone is medium-sized. V and J are TRBV28 and TRBJ2-7; the D is unclear. V was cut by 6 bases and J by 5 bases, with 11 bases left in between. The CDR3 has 12 residues. Germline V gene sequence: CDR1 MDHEN, CDR2 SYDVKM. The DNA for the CDR3 is TGTGCCAGCAGGGGCCCCTGGGACGAGCAGTACTTC. Translating it yields CASRGPWDEQYF.

The V call is TRBV27, the J call TRBJ1-5, with no clear D. The CDR3 length is 18 residues. The V and J ends lost 6 bases and 5 bases respectively, with 26 bases between them. From germline, CDR1 is MNHEY and CDR2 SMNVEV (reference sequence). CDR3 region: CASSLNPIRGEAYQPQHF. The CDR3 DNA reads TGTGCCAGCAGCTTAAACCCCATCCGCGGGGAAGCTTATCAGCCCCAGCATTTT.

This chain links TRBV25-1 with TRBJ1-2; maybe TRBD1 (5 bases). In germline, CDR1 is MGHDK, CDR2 SYGVNS. V dropped 5 bases and J dropped 6 bases, with 16 bases sitting between them. The CDR3 contains 14 residues. The CDR3 here is CASSTTARAHGYTF. CDR3 in DNA: TGTGCCAGCAGTACGACAGCCCGCGCCCATGGCTACACCTTC.

This chain links TRBV12-5 with TRBJ2-1; 7 bases are a match to TRBD2. Germline trimming cut 6 bases from V and 2 bases from J; bases unmatched to any gene: 10. CDR1 and CDR2 (germline): LGHNT, FRNRAP. This CDR3 region has 16 residues. Here the CDR3 DNA reads TGTGCTAGTGGCCGTCAGACTAGCAGTCCCTACAATGAGCAGTTCTTC. Amino acids: CASGRQTSSPYNEQFF.

The genes are TRBV25-1 and TRBJ1-1, with 9 nucleotides matching TRBD1. V was clipped by 4 bases and J by 6 bases; unmatched bases: 3. The CDR3 sequence is 13 residues long. The germline CDR1 and CDR2 sequences are MGHDK and SYGVNS. CDR3 bases: TGTGCCAGCAGTGGACAGGGGGTCCCTGAAGCTTTCTTT. This translates into CASSGQGVPEAFF.

Only a few counts were recorded for this clone. The rearrangement joins TRBV9 to TRBJ1-1, with D possibly being TRBD1 (5 bases). Deletions cut 4 bases from V and 4 bases from J, with 8 bases between. The CDR3 is made up of 12 amino acids. From germline, CDR1 is SGDLS and CDR2 YYNGEE. The CDR3 is CASSRGGTEAFF. The CDR3 region has the DNA TGTGCCAGCAGCCGGGGGGGCACTGAAGCTTTCTTT.

With respect to this clone: Other DNA sequences within the sample encode an identical CDR3. The chain combines TRBV6-5 with TRBJ1-1, with D uncertain. Trimming stripped 8 bases from V and 5 bases from J, with 12 bases between. Germline CDR1 is MNHEY and CDR2 is SVGAGI. CDR3 length: 12 residues. Here the CDR3 reads CASSRGNTEAFF. DNA for the CDR3: TGTGCCAGCTCCCGGGGAAATACTGAAGCTTTCTTT.

This chain links TRBV4-3 with TRBJ2-2; tentative D call: TRBD2 (6 bases). The V gene's germline CDR1 is LGHNA and CDR2 YSLEER. Trimming stripped 1 base from V and 0 bases from J, with 12 bases between. The CDR3 contains 17 residues. The CDR3 sequence is CASSQGGLTANTGELFF. The CDR3 DNA follows: TGCGCCAGCAGCCAAGGGGGACTGACCGCGAACACCGGGGAGCTGTTTTTT.

The genes are TRBV4-1 and TRBJ1-1, with D possibly being TRBD1 (6 bases). From germline, CDR1 is MGHRA and CDR2 YSYEKL. CDR3 length: 16 residues. V lost 2 bases to trimming and J lost 3 bases, with 16 bases between them. The DNA for the CDR3 is TGCGCCAGCAGCCAATATACACGGGGGCCGGACACTGAAGCTTTCTTT. Translation gives CASSQYTRGPDTEAFF.

The table lists this clone with a few counts. The chain joins TRBV29-1 to TRBJ1-5; D gene ambiguous. The CDR3 loop spans 12 amino acids. V was pared by 6 bases and J by 0 bases, with 6 bases between. Germline values: CDR1 SQVTM, CDR2 ANQGSEA. This chain's CDR3 is CSVQYSNQPQHF. The CDR3 bases are TGCAGCGTCCAATATAGCAATCAGCCCCAGCATTTT.

This clone was recorded a few times. This rearrangement joins TRBV29-1 to TRBJ1-1; 8 positions match TRBD1. J gave up 4 bases and V 5 bases, and 12 bases lay outside the gene matches. This CDR3 comprises 15 residues. Germline CDR1 reads SQVTM; CDR2 reads ANQGSEA. In nucleotides, the CDR3 is TGCAGCGTTTGGGGCCTTGGACAGGGCACCACTGAAGCTTTCTTT. Its translation is CSVWGLGQGTTEAFF.

The chain combines TRBV18 with TRBJ1-2; D unclear. With 6 bases removed from V and 5 bases from J, the gap between germline ends came to 13 bases. Germline V gene lookup returns CDR1 KGHSH and CDR2 LQKENI. The CDR3 runs to 13 residues. CDR3 loop: CASSTNEAYGYTF. In DNA form, the CDR3 reads TGTGCCAGCTCGACCAATGAGGCGTATGGCTACACCTTC.

This clone was counted a few times. The V gene is TRBV23-1, the J gene TRBJ2-2, with 11 positions matching TRBD1. TRBV23-1 is classed as an ORF, of uncertain function. The CDR3 spans 18 residues. V was pared by 2 bases and J by 3 bases, with 8 bases of the junction left unmatched. The CDR3 protein is CASSQLRTGGADTGELFF. As DNA, the CDR3 is TGCGCCAGCAGTCAACTGCGGACAGGGGGCGCAGACACCGGGGAGCTGTTTTTT.

The chain joins TRBV29-1 to TRBJ2-3, with unresolved D. The V end was cut by 6 bases, the J end by 3 bases, with 16 bases between. Per the germline V gene, CDR1 is SQVTM and CDR2 is ANQGSEA. The CDR3 loop spans 14 amino acids. The CDR3 loop is CSVEWGEGTDTQYF. DNA for the CDR3: TGCAGCGTCGAGTGGGGTGAAGGGACAGATACGCAGTATTTT.